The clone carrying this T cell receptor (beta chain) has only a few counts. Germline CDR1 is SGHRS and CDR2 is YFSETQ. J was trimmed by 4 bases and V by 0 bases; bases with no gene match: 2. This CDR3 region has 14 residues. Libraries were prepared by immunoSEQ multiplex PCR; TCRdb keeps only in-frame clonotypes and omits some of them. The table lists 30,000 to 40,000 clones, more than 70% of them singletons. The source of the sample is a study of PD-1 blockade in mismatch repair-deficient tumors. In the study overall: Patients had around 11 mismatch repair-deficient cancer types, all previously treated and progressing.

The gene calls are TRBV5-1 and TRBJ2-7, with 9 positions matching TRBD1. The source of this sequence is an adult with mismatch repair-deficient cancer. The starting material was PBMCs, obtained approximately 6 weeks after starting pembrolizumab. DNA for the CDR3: TGCGCCAGCAGCTTGGGGGACAGGGTTTACGAGCAGTACTTC. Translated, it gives CASSLGDRVYEQYF.